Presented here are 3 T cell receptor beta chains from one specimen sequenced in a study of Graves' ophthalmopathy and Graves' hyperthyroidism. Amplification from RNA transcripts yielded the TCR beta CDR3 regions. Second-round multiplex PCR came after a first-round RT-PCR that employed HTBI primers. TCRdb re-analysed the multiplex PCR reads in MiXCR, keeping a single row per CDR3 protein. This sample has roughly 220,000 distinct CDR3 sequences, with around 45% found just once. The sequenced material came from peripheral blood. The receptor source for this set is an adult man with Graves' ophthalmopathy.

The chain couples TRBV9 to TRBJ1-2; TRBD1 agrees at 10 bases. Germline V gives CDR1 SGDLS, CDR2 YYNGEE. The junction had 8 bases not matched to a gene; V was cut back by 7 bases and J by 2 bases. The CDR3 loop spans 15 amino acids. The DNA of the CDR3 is TGTGCCAGCGGGGATGGGACAGGGGAAAACTATGGCTACACCTTC. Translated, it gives CASGDGTGENYGYTF.

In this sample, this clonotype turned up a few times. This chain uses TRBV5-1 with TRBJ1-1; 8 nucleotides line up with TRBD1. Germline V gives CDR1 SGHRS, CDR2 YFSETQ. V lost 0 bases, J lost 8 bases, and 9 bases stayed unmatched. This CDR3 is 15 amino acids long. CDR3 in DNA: TGCGCCAGCAGCTTGGGACAGGGGACGACTACCGAAGCTTTCTTT. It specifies CASSLGQGTTTEAFF.

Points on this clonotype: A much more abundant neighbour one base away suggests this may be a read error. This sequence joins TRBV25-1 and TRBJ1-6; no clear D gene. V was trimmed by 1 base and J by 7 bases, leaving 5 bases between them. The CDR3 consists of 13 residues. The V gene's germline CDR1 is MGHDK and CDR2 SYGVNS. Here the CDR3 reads CASSEWSNSPLHF. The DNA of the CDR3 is TGTGCCAGCAGTGAATGGTCCAATTCACCCCTCCACTTT.